The sequence of this T cell receptor (beta chain) was determined in a study of OX40 agonist ivuxolimab in advanced cancers. Produced via immunoSEQ multiplex PCR; TCRdb's table is partial and in-frame only. The sample carries some 75,000 clones, more than 70% recorded once. CDR3 length: 14 residues. Germline lookup yields CDR1 MNHEY and CDR2 SMNVEV (reference sequence). Trimming pared 6 bases from V and 1 base from J, leaving 9 bases between. The clonotype comes from an adult with an advanced solid tumor such as melanoma, head and neck, liver or kidney cancer. The chain uses TRBV27 and TRBJ1-4; D is uncertain. This specimen was CD4+ or CD8+ T cells sorted from blood, taken in a trial of the OX40 agonist ivuxolimab. CDR3 loop: CASRVALTNEKLFF. In nucleotides, the CDR3 is TGTGCCAGCAGAGTGGCGTTAACTAATGAAAAACTGTTTTTT.